This T cell receptor (beta chain) is from a study of T cells expressing NK-cell markers. Study summary: Obtained from sorted CD3+CD56+NKG2C+, CD3+CD56+NKG2C- and CD3+CD56-NKG2C+ T cells were the TCR beta repertoires. HCMV serostatus: seven of eight sequenced donors positive, one negative.

General observations from the study: In a group of about six donors, dominant NKG2C+ clonotypes represented 1.0-7.0% of CD8+ T cells.

The CDR3 totals 13 residues. Germline values: CDR1 DFQATT, CDR2 SNEGSKA (reference sequence). 5'RACE template switching built TCR beta cDNA with unique molecular identifiers. TCRdb reprocessed the 5' RACE reads and reports one entry per CDR3 protein, with no DNA. Its clone listing holds 350,000 to 450,000 distinct CDR3 sequences. A remark on this clonotype: The antigen is undetermined.

This sequence joins TRBV20-1 and TRBJ1-6; the TCRdb call, TRBD1, lacks DNA for checking. The source is a man aged 18-69 years in good health. What was sequenced was blood T cells: a sorted CD56 or NKG2C T cell subset, CD4+ or CD8+ T cells, or bulk PBMC T cells (not recorded which). CDR3 loop: CSATTGAGPPLHF.